What follows are 32 T cell receptor beta chains derived from one specimen sequenced in a study of blood T cell repertoires in COVID-19. Clones were read by immunoSEQ multiplex PCR, and TCRdb kept only the in-frame ones, dropping some. The sample has 130,000 or so clones, around 85% seen once. Sequences were obtained from PBMCs or T cells enriched from blood (not recorded which). All receptors derive from a man aged 50 to 60 who had recovered from COVID-19.

This clone was detected only a few times. The J gene is TRBJ1-2, the V gene TRBV19; TRBD1 aligns across 7 bases. This CDR3 has 15 residues. V was clipped by 6 bases and J by 0 bases; unmatched bases: 7. Germline V CDR1 and CDR2: LNHDA, SQIVND (reference sequence). DNA for the CDR3: TGTGCCAGTAGCATCCCAGGGGGGACTAACTATGGCTACACCTTC. Translated: CASSIPGGTNYGYTF. Complete variable domain (other parts from reference TRBV19 and TRBJ1-2): DGGITQSPKYLFRKEGQNVTLSCEQNLNHDAMYWYRQDPGQGLRLIYYSQIVNDFQKGDIAEGYSVSREKKESFPLTVTSAQKNPTAFYLCASSIPGGTNYGYTFGSGTRLTVV.

CDR3 nucleotides: TGCGCCAGCAGCCAAGAAAGGGGGTCGGACGAAAAACTGTTTTTT. Protein: CASSQERGSDEKLFF. The genes are TRBV4-3 and TRBJ1-4, with D tentatively TRBD1 (6 bases). Germline CDR1 reads LGHNA; CDR2 reads YSLEER. Trimming removed 0 bases from V and 8 bases from J, with 13 bases in between. This CDR3 is 15 amino acids long.

The CDR3 coding sequence is TGTGCCAGCACGGGGTGGGCCTACAATGAGCAGTTCTTC. Translation gives CASTGWAYNEQFF. This chain uses TRBV12-3 or TRBV12-4 with TRBJ2-1, with D possibly being TRBD2 (5 bases). The CDR3 has 13 residues. V lost 7 bases and J lost 2, with 9 bases in between.

This chain connects TRBV5-6 to TRBJ1-2; 8 bases agree with TRBD1. J gave up 9 bases and V 0 bases, and 10 bases lay outside the gene matches. Germline lookup yields CDR1 SGHDT and CDR2 YYEEEE. The CDR3 consists of 15 residues. The CDR3 spells CASSLGPGTGGSYTF. Written as DNA, the CDR3 is TGTGCCAGCAGCTTGGGCCCCGGGACAGGAGGGAGCTACACCTTC.

The chain couples TRBV7-6 to TRBJ1-3; D may be TRBD1 (6 bases). V was cut by 1 base and J by 5 bases, with 15 bases left in between. Germline V gene lookup returns CDR1 SGHVS and CDR2 FNYEAQ. The CDR3 spans 16 residues. This chain's CDR3 is CASSLGGSGGRNTIYF. For the CDR3, the DNA is TGTGCCAGCAGCTTAGGAGGCAGTGGGGGCCGAAACACCATATATTTT.

The chain couples TRBV4-1 to TRBJ2-3; 8 bases agree with TRBD1. V was clipped by 4 bases and J by 3 bases; unmatched bases: 15. Germline CDR1 MGHRA, CDR2 YSYEKL. CDR3 length equals 18 residues. The CDR3: CASSPGQGFFSRTDTQYF. CDR3 coding DNA: TGCGCCAGCAGCCCAGGACAGGGTTTTTTTTCCAGGACAGATACGCAGTATTTT.

This clone showed up just a few times. The chain uses TRBV11-2 and TRBJ2-5; D might be TRBD2 (6 bases). The CDR3 consists of 14 residues. V shed 6 bases and J shed 4 bases, with 15 bases lying between them. Germline V CDR1 and CDR2: SGHAT, FQNNGV. The CDR3 sequence is CASRPPWGVETQYF. The CDR3 DNA is TGTGCCAGCAGACCTCCCTGGGGGGTAGAGACCCAGTACTTC.

This rearrangement joins TRBV3-1 (or the pseudogene TRBV3-2) to TRBJ2-1; 9 bases are a match to TRBD1. The CDR3 extends over 13 amino acids. Germline V gives CDR1 LGHDT, CDR2 YNNKEL (reference sequence). V was pared by 5 bases and J by 10 bases, with 6 bases of the junction left unmatched. CDR3 nucleotide sequence: TGTGCCAGCAGCGGGGACAGGGTAGGCGAGCAGTTCTTC. It is translated as CASSGDRVGEQFF.

This rearrangement joins TRBV20-1 to TRBJ2-3; TRBD1 agrees at 7 bases. The germline CDR1 and CDR2 sequences are DFQATT and SNEGSKA (reference sequence). This CDR3 is 14 amino acids long. The V gene end was trimmed by 3 bases and the J gene end by 4 bases; junction bases not matched to a gene: 7. DNA for the CDR3: TGCAGTGCTAGTCTCGAGACAGGGCCAGATACGCAGTATTTT. Protein: CSASLETGPDTQYF.

The V call is TRBV5-8, the J call TRBJ2-1, with 16 nucleotides matching TRBD2. Per germline, CDR1 SGHTS and CDR2 YDEGEE. The ends lost 5 bases at V and 0 bases at J; junction bases unmatched: 8. This CDR3 comprises 19 residues. The CDR3 DNA sequence: TGTGCCAGCAGAACCTTGGGACTAGCGGGGGGGAGCTCCTACAATGAGCAGTTCTTC. Protein product: CASRTLGLAGGSSYNEQFF.

The chain recombines TRBV7-2 with TRBJ2-5, with 12 bases lining up with TRBD2. CDR1 is SGHTA and CDR2 is FQGNSA in the germline V gene. The junction had 6 bases not matched to a gene; V was cut back by 2 bases and J by 5 bases. CDR3 length: 16 amino acids. Here the CDR3 reads CASSLSLAGGLETQYF. DNA of the CDR3: TGTGCCAGCAGCTTATCTCTAGCGGGGGGGCTGGAGACCCAGTACTTC. Together with reference TRBV7-2 and TRBJ2-5, the CDR3 gives the full variable domain: GAGVSQSPSNKVTEKGKDVELRCDPISGHTALYWYRQSLGQGLEFLIYFQGNSAPDKSGLPSDRFSAERTGGSVSTLTIQRTQQEDSAVYLCASSLSLAGGLETQYFGPGTRLLVL.

V gene TRBV2 combines with J gene TRBJ1-5; 7 bases are a match to TRBD1. Germline CDR1 reads SNHLY; CDR2 reads FYNNEI. V lost 4 bases, J lost 0 bases, and 3 bases stayed unmatched. The CDR3 loop spans 15 amino acids. CDR3 sequence reads: CASSGRGYSNQPQHF. CDR3 nucleotide sequence: TGTGCCAGCAGTGGCAGGGGGTATAGCAATCAGCCCCAGCATTTT.

The rearrangement joins TRBV7-9 to TRBJ1-5; D perhaps matches TRBD1 (6 bases). The germline V and J ends were trimmed by 4 bases and 5 bases, with 12 bases remaining between them. The CDR3 is 14 amino acids. Germline CDR1 SEHNR, CDR2 FQNEAQ (reference sequence). The CDR3 protein is CASSSEQGYQPQHF. The CDR3 DNA follows: TGTGCCAGCAGCTCCGAACAGGGCTATCAGCCCCAGCATTTT.

V and J are TRBV7-2 and TRBJ1-2; 8 bases fit TRBD1. Trimming cost V 5 bases and J 2 bases; bases outside gene matches: 10. The CDR3 loop spans 16 amino acids. Germline lookup yields CDR1 SGHTA and CDR2 FQGNSA. DNA of the CDR3: TGTGCCAGCAGCAAAGGAACGGGACAGGCAAACTATGGCTACACCTTC. Its protein product is CASSKGTGQANYGYTF.

This chain uses TRBV28 with TRBJ2-7; 7 nucleotides match TRBD1. Trimming cost V 8 bases and J 2 bases; bases outside gene matches: 6. Per the germline V gene, CDR1 is MDHEN and CDR2 is SYDVKM. The CDR3 consists of 13 residues. The CDR3 DNA is TGTGCCAGCGTCAGGGGGTGGGCCTACGAGCAGTACTTC. Amino acid sequence: CASVRGWAYEQYF.

The chain is built from TRBV5-1 and TRBJ1-1; the D gene is possibly TRBD1 (5 bases). The CDR3 spans 14 residues. Trimming removed 3 bases from V and 1 base from J, with 10 bases in between. The germline V gene encodes CDR1 SGHRS and CDR2 YFSETQ. CDR3 DNA: TGCGCCAGCAGCTCCTTTCAGGGGAACACTGAAGCTTTCTTT. Its translation is CASSSFQGNTEAFF.

This chain uses TRBV7-9 with TRBJ2-7; the match to TRBD1 covers 10 bases. Germline CDR1 and CDR2: SEHNR and FQNEAQ (reference sequence). This CDR3 is 15 amino acids long. The junction had 7 bases not matched to a gene; V was cut back by 5 bases and J by 3 bases. The chain's CDR3 is CASSPTRTGGYEQYF. CDR3 sequence (DNA): TGTGCCAGCAGCCCGACTAGGACAGGGGGCTACGAGCAGTACTTC.

This clone was counted a single time. V and J are TRBV30 and TRBJ1-6; D remains unclear. The CDR3 loop spans 16 amino acids. Deletions cut 0 bases from V and 5 bases from J, with 14 bases between. The germline V gene encodes CDR1 GTSNPN and CDR2 SVGIG (reference sequence). In DNA, the CDR3 is TGTGCCTGGAGTGTATCGCTGCGACTGAATAATTCACCCCTCCACTTT. As protein: CAWSVSLRLNNSPLHF.

J is TRBJ2-6 and V is TRBV6-5; no definite D call. The V gene lost 0 bases and the J gene lost 2 bases, with 5 bases spanning the gap. Germline V gene lookup returns CDR1 MNHEY and CDR2 SVGAGI. The CDR3 spans 15 residues. The CDR3 here is CASSYSAAGANVLTF. As DNA, the CDR3 is TGTGCCAGCAGTTACTCGGCGGCTGGGGCCAACGTCCTGACTTTC.

V gene TRBV6-2 or TRBV6-3 combines with J gene TRBJ1-5, with 8 bases fitting TRBD1. Trimming cost V 5 bases and J 5 bases; bases outside gene matches: 5. The CDR3 runs 14 residues. Germline V gene sequence: CDR1 MNHEY, CDR2 SVGEGT. This CDR3 reads CASSTGGTDQPQHF. CDR3 coding DNA: TGTGCCAGCAGTACAGGGGGGACAGATCAGCCCCAGCATTTT.

The chain links TRBV27 to TRBJ1-6; 10 bases are a match to TRBD1. After removal of 5 bases from V and 2 bases from J, the junction contained 6 bases not matched to a gene. Per the germline V gene, CDR1 is MNHEY and CDR2 is SMNVEV (reference sequence). This CDR3 contains 17 residues. This CDR3 reads CASSPGQGVPYNSPLHF. CDR3 bases: TGTGCCAGCAGTCCCGGACAGGGGGTTCCCTATAATTCACCCCTCCACTTT.

The J gene is TRBJ2-2, the V gene TRBV3-1 (or the pseudogene TRBV3-2); D gene ambiguous. Trimming stripped 5 bases from V and 0 bases from J, with 4 bases between. Germline loops: CDR1 LGHDT, CDR2 YNNKEL (reference sequence). The CDR3 loop spans 13 amino acids. The CDR3 is CASSYTNTGELFF. Written as DNA, the CDR3 is TGTGCCAGCAGCTACACGAACACCGGGGAGCTGTTTTTT.

This clone turned up a few times. V is TRBV14 and J is TRBJ1-1, with a tentative D call TRBD1 (6 bases). The CDR3 length is 15 residues. The germline V and J ends were trimmed by 3 bases and 1 base, with 12 bases remaining between them. Germline CDR1 SGHDN, CDR2 FVKESK. The CDR3 reads CASSQNRAPNTEAFF. CDR3 bases: TGTGCCAGCAGCCAGAACAGGGCGCCGAACACTGAAGCTTTCTTT.

The CDR3 sequence: CASSPTTITGANYGYTF. In DNA form, the CDR3 reads TGCGCCAGCAGCCCCACAACCATTACCGGGGCTAACTATGGCTACACCTTC. This chain joins TRBV4-3 and TRBJ1-2; unclear D gene. Germline loops: CDR1 LGHNA, CDR2 YSLEER. This CDR3 region has 17 residues. Trimming took 4 bases from V and 0 from J, leaving 18 bases between them.

The chain recombines TRBV29-1 with TRBJ1-2, with TRBD1 identical over 8 bases. CDR3 length: 14 amino acids. The V gene end was trimmed by 3 bases and the J gene end by 3 bases; junction bases not matched to a gene: 6. CDR1 and CDR2 (germline): SQVTM, ANQGSEA. The CDR3 nucleotides read TGCAGCGTTGATGATCCAGGGGGCTACTATGGCTACACCTTC. It translates to CSVDDPGGYYGYTF.

V is TRBV13 and J is TRBJ2-7; perhaps TRBD1 as D (6 bases). Germline CDR1 and CDR2: PRHDT and FYEKMQ (reference sequence). Trimming left V 5 bases short and J 6 bases short, with 11 bases between. This CDR3 is built from 12 residues. CDR3 coding DNA: TGTGCCAGCAGCGTACAGGGTCGCGAGCAGTACTTC. Its protein is CASSVQGREQYF.

This clone turned up a few times. The genes are TRBV28 and TRBJ1-4; 8 bases align to TRBD1. Germline trimming cut 5 bases from V and 9 bases from J; bases unmatched to any gene: 11. The CDR3 is 15 residues long. CDR1 is MDHEN and CDR2 is SYDVKM in the germline V gene. The CDR3 sequence is CASSPATGVGKKLFF. CDR3 DNA: TGTGCCAGCAGTCCGGCGACAGGGGTTGGAAAAAAACTGTTTTTT.

The V gene is TRBV29-1, the J gene TRBJ1-1, with D possibly matching TRBD1 (6 bases). V was pared by 7 bases and J by 1 base, with 16 bases between. This CDR3 region has 14 residues. Germline CDR1 reads SQVTM; CDR2 reads ANQGSEA. In DNA form, the CDR3 reads TGCAGCGCTAGCCCTCAGACAGGGAACACTGAAGCTTTCTTT. It translates to CSASPQTGNTEAFF.

The chain uses TRBV6-2 or TRBV6-3 and TRBJ2-5; 10 bases fit TRBD2. CDR3 size: 16 residues. In germline, CDR1 is MNHEY, CDR2 SVGEGT. V lost 1 base, J lost 3 bases, and 5 bases stayed unmatched. The CDR3 region has the DNA TGTGCCAGCAGTTACTTGCTCGGGACTAGCGAAGAGACCCAGTACTTC. Translating it yields CASSYLLGTSEETQYF.

In this sample, this clone turned up once. The chain carries TRBV7-8 and TRBJ2-5, with 12 nucleotides matching TRBD2. V lost 5 bases, J lost 2 bases, and 3 bases stayed unmatched. CDR3 length: 15 amino acids. Germline V gene data show CDR1 as SGHVS and CDR2 as FQNEAQ. CDR3 DNA sequence: TGTGCCAGCAGCCTAGGACTAGCGGGGCAAGAGACCCAGTACTTC. Encoded protein: CASSLGLAGQETQYF.

This clone has a single count. This chain links TRBV5-1 with TRBJ2-7; 8 bases agree with TRBD1. J gave up 5 bases and V 0 bases, and 7 bases lay outside the gene matches. The V gene's germline CDR1 is SGHRS and CDR2 YFSETQ. CDR3 length equals 15 residues. The CDR3 DNA is TGCGCCAGCAGCTTGGCTACGGACAGGGTCAACGAGCAGTACTTC. Protein: CASSLATDRVNEQYF.

The rearrangement joins TRBV5-4 to TRBJ1-1; D remains unclear. V lost 2 bases and J lost 0, with 11 bases in between. This CDR3 region has 15 residues. Germline V lookup: CDR1 SGHNT, CDR2 YYREEE (reference sequence). CDR3 in DNA: TGTGCCAGCAGCTTACCGCCGGGATTGAACACTGAAGCTTTCTTT. The encoded protein is CASSLPPGLNTEAFF.